A single sample is the source of the 27 T cell receptor beta chains below, sequenced in a study of blood T cell repertoires in COVID-19. TCRdb's table, derived via immunoSEQ multiplex PCR, lists solely in-frame clones and lacks some. The sample carries about 61,000 clones, more than 70% recorded once. Sequences were obtained from peripheral blood. All receptors derive from a woman aged 45-60 years with active or convalescent COVID-19.

V gene TRBV9 combines with J gene TRBJ1-2, with TRBD1 matching 11 bases. The CDR3 contains 16 residues. Trimming removed 2 bases from V and 5 bases from J; junction bases left unmatched: 8. CDR1 and CDR2 (germline): SGDLS, YYNGEE. In DNA form, the CDR3 reads TGTGCCAGCAGCGTCCACCGGGACAGGGGGTGGTATGGCTACACCTTC. This sequence encodes CASSVHRDRGWYGYTF. The full variable domain, with the rest looked up from reference TRBV9 and TRBJ1-2, is DSGVTQTPKHLITATGQRVTLRCSPRSGDLSVYWYQQSLDQGLQFLIQYYNGEERAKGNILERFSAQQFPDLHSELNLSSLELGDSALYFCASSVHRDRGWYGYTFGSGTRLTVV.

The chain uses TRBV19 and TRBJ1-5; D is possibly TRBD1 (6 bases). This CDR3 has 14 amino acids. Trimming took off 5 bases at V and 7 bases at J, with 15 bases between the two ends. CDR1 LNHDA and CDR2 SQIVND come from the germline V gene (reference sequence). CDR3 DNA: TGTGCCAGTAGTGGTGACAGGTCGGAGCAGCCCCAGCATTTT. Translation gives CASSGDRSEQPQHF.

The V gene is TRBV3-1 (or the pseudogene TRBV3-2), the J gene TRBJ2-2; tentative D call: TRBD1 (6 bases). The germline V gene encodes CDR1 LGHDT and CDR2 YNNKEL (reference sequence). V dropped 0 bases and J dropped 6 bases, with 14 bases sitting between them. There are 16 residues in the CDR3. CDR3 nucleotide sequence: TGTGCCAGCAGCCAAGATGGTTGGGGGCTGGCCGGGGAGCTGTTTTTT. Translating it yields CASSQDGWGLAGELFF.

This clone was seen once. The chain joins TRBV7-9 to TRBJ2-5; 7 positions match TRBD1. Germline trimming cut 1 base from V and 4 bases from J; bases unmatched to any gene: 3. The CDR3 runs to 14 residues. The V gene's germline CDR1 is SEHNR and CDR2 FQNEAQ (reference sequence). CDR3: CASSLVRTGETQYF. DNA for the CDR3: TGTGCCAGCAGCTTAGTGAGGACAGGAGAGACCCAGTACTTC.

This clone showed up many times. The rearrangement joins TRBV4-1 to TRBJ1-2; the match to TRBD1 covers 7 bases. The germline V gene has CDR1 MGHRA and CDR2 YSYEKL. The trim removed 1 base at V and 0 bases at J, leaving 5 bases unmatched. This CDR3 has 16 amino acids. CDR3 residues: CASSQGTGIANYGYTF. CDR3 nucleotides: TGCGCCAGCAGCCAAGGGACAGGCATAGCTAACTATGGCTACACCTTC.

This chain connects TRBV2 to TRBJ1-1; no clear D. Trimming removed 6 bases from V and 1 base from J, with 15 bases in between. The CDR3 has 15 amino acids. Germline CDR1 and CDR2: SNHLY and FYNNEI. The CDR3 bases are TGTGCCAGCAGCCTCCGGAGGCTTACGAACACTGAAGCTTTCTTT. It is translated as CASSLRRLTNTEAFF.

The rearrangement joins TRBV9 to TRBJ1-2, with 9 bases lining up with TRBD1. Losses at the gene ends were 2 bases for V and 4 bases for J; bases not matched to a gene: 12. Germline V gene sequence: CDR1 SGDLS, CDR2 YYNGEE. CDR3 length: 17 amino acids. As DNA, the CDR3 is TGTGCCAGCAGCGTTGATGATCTGGGACAGGGAAGCTATGGCTACACCTTC. Encoded protein: CASSVDDLGQGSYGYTF.

V and J are TRBV5-6 and TRBJ1-1, with 8 positions matching TRBD1. CDR3 size: 14 residues. Losses at the gene ends were 2 bases for V and 3 bases for J; bases not matched to a gene: 3. CDR1 SGHDT and CDR2 YYEEEE come from the germline V gene. This CDR3 reads CASSFPTGDTEAFF. The CDR3 region has the DNA TGTGCCAGCAGCTTTCCGACAGGGGACACTGAAGCTTTCTTT.

This chain links TRBV5-4 with TRBJ2-3, with 9 bases matching TRBD1. The CDR3 runs 14 residues. The trim removed 4 bases at V and 5 bases at J, leaving 5 bases unmatched. Germline V lookup: CDR1 SGHNT, CDR2 YYREEE (reference sequence). The CDR3 region is CASSQQGARDTQYF. The DNA for the CDR3 is TGTGCCAGCAGCCAACAGGGGGCAAGAGATACGCAGTATTTT.

The chain joins TRBV5-1 to TRBJ2-5; TRBD1 matches at 7 bases. V shed 4 bases and J 4 bases; nucleotides not matched to a gene: 7. Germline CDR1 reads SGHRS; CDR2 reads YFSETQ. The CDR3 covers 14 residues. DNA of the CDR3: TGCGCCAGCAGCCTCGGTGCAGGGGGAGAGACCCAGTACTTC. It encodes CASSLGAGGETQYF.

The chain carries TRBV19 and TRBJ2-1; 8 nucleotides line up with TRBD2. Per germline, CDR1 LNHDA and CDR2 SQIVND (reference sequence). There are 17 residues in the CDR3. Trimming cost V 4 bases and J 8 bases; bases outside gene matches: 16. The CDR3 protein is CASSNPQGSGIRDEQFF. The CDR3 DNA reads TGTGCCAGTAGTAACCCCCAGGGTAGCGGGATCAGGGATGAGCAGTTCTTC.

This clone appeared a few times. This chain links TRBV7-9 with TRBJ1-2, with D possibly TRBD1 on 6 matching bases. Germline V CDR1 and CDR2: SEHNR, FQNEAQ (reference sequence). V lost 1 base, J lost 4 bases, and 10 bases lay in between. CDR3 length: 14 residues. In DNA form, the CDR3 reads TGTGCCAGCAGCTTAGAAGGGGGGGCCTATGGCTACACCTTC. Amino acid sequence: CASSLEGGAYGYTF.

The V and J genes are TRBV5-8 and TRBJ1-2; 10 nucleotides agree with TRBD1. This CDR3 has 12 residues. The V gene's germline CDR1 is SGHTS and CDR2 YDEGEE. V shed 6 bases, J shed 7 bases, and the junction held 3 bases outside the gene matches. The CDR3 reads CASNDRGLGYTF. In DNA, the CDR3 is TGTGCCAGCAACGACAGGGGGCTTGGCTACACCTTC. The variable domain in full, with the rest retrieved from reference TRBV5-8 and TRBJ1-2, is EAGVTQSPTHLIKTRGQQATLRCSPISGHTSVYWYQQALGLGLQFLLWYDEGEERNRGNFPPRFSGRQFPNYSSELNVNALELEDSALYLCASNDRGLGYTFGSGTRLTVV.

This clone was seen only once. The V call is TRBV15, the J call TRBJ1-2, with D possibly matching TRBD1 (6 bases). Germline CDR1 is LNHNV and CDR2 is YYDKDF (reference sequence). V was trimmed by 0 bases and J by 1 base, leaving 15 bases between them. There are 17 residues in the CDR3. CDR3 sequence (DNA): TGTGCCACCAGCAGAGATCTTACAGGGCGTATTAACTATGGCTACACCTTC. It yields the protein CATSRDLTGRINYGYTF.

This chain joins TRBV5-1 and TRBJ2-5, with 7 bases fitting TRBD1. There are 14 residues in the CDR3. From germline, CDR1 is SGHRS and CDR2 YFSETQ. V lost 2 bases and J lost 5; bases outside the gene matches: 6. CDR3 protein: CASSLDRVGETQYF. In DNA form, the CDR3 reads TGCGCCAGCAGCTTAGACAGGGTCGGGGAGACCCAGTACTTC. Based on the CDR3 plus reference TRBV5-1 and TRBJ2-5, the full variable domain is KAGVTQTPRYLIKTRGQQVTLSCSPISGHRSVSWYQQTPGQGLQFLFEYFSETQRNKGNFPGRFSGRQFSNSRSEMNVSTLELGDSALYLCASSLDRVGETQYFGPGTRLLVL.

The chain joins TRBV28 to TRBJ1-1, with a tentative D call TRBD1 (5 bases). Germline CDR1 is MDHEN and CDR2 is SYDVKM. V dropped 1 base and J dropped 1 base, with 10 bases sitting between them. The CDR3 covers 15 residues. CDR3 DNA: TGTGCCAGCAGTTTATTGGCAGGGAAGAACACTGAAGCTTTCTTT. Translating it yields CASSLLAGKNTEAFF.

The V gene is TRBV5-6, the J gene TRBJ2-1; D is uncertain. V was clipped by 1 base and J by 3 bases, with 14 bases between them. Per the germline V gene, CDR1 is SGHDT and CDR2 is YYEEEE. The CDR3 is 16 residues long. CDR3 in amino acids: CASSLYQMTNYNEQFF. The CDR3 DNA reads as TGTGCCAGCAGCTTGTATCAGATGACAAACTACAATGAGCAGTTCTTC.

This chain uses TRBV7-8 with TRBJ2-1, with 7 bases lining up with TRBD2. Germline CDR1 SGHVS, CDR2 FQNEAQ. The ends lost 3 bases at V and 2 bases at J; junction bases unmatched: 4. The CDR3 is made up of 15 amino acids. CDR3: CASSFSLAAYNEQFF. The CDR3 nucleotides read TGTGCCAGCAGCTTTTCCCTAGCGGCCTACAATGAGCAGTTCTTC.

This chain joins TRBV27 and TRBJ1-1; D is perhaps TRBD1 (5 bases). The CDR3 consists of 12 residues. Germline-derived CDR1 and CDR2 are MNHEY and SMNVEV (reference sequence). V lost 9 bases to trimming and J lost 1 base, with 9 bases between them. This CDR3 is CASKGWNTEAFF. The CDR3 bases are TGTGCCAGTAAGGGGTGGAACACTGAAGCTTTCTTT.

The rearrangement joins TRBV27 to TRBJ2-7, with D possibly matching TRBD2 (6 bases). Trimming left V 5 bases short and J 3 bases short, with 17 bases between. Germline loops: CDR1 MNHEY, CDR2 SMNVEV (reference sequence). The CDR3 contains 15 residues. CDR3 in DNA: TGTGCCAGCAGTCAACCGGGACTGATGATCTACGAGCAGTACTTC. Translated, it gives CASSQPGLMIYEQYF.

The chain is built from TRBV5-6 and TRBJ2-5, with a tentative D call TRBD2 (6 bases). The CDR3 has 17 amino acids. With 4 bases removed from V and 4 bases from J, the gap between germline ends came to 23 bases. Germline values: CDR1 SGHDT, CDR2 YYEEEE. The CDR3 nucleotides are TGTGCCAGCAGCGGCCCGGAGGGGTACGTTTCGGGAGAGACCCAGTACTTC. This sequence encodes CASSGPEGYVSGETQYF.

CDR3 nucleotides: TGTGCCAGCAGCGTAGGGGCAGGGGCTAGTCAGCCCCAGCATTTT. Its protein is CASSVGAGASQPQHF. V is TRBV9 and J is TRBJ1-5, with D possibly matching TRBD1 (6 bases). The CDR3 contains 15 residues. V was shortened by 0 bases and J by 6 bases, with 13 bases between the two germline ends. CDR1 is SGDLS, CDR2 YYNGEE, per germline.

The chain carries TRBV15 and TRBJ2-3; 7 nucleotides agree with TRBD1. Germline CDR1 is LNHNV and CDR2 is YYDKDF (reference sequence). The V gene end was trimmed by 1 base and the J gene end by 3 bases; junction bases not matched to a gene: 7. The CDR3 runs to 16 residues. The CDR3 loop reads CATSRAWGRGTDTQYF. The CDR3 coding sequence is TGTGCCACCAGCAGAGCCTGGGGCAGGGGGACAGATACGCAGTATTTT.

The rearrangement links TRBV19 to TRBJ2-7; 7 bases align to TRBD1. The CDR3 sequence is 12 residues long. The junction had 7 bases not matched to a gene; V was cut back by 9 bases and J by 5 bases. CDR1 and CDR2 (germline): LNHDA, SQIVND (reference sequence). DNA for the CDR3: TGTGCCAGCAGGGGGTCGAGAGACGAGCAGTACTTC. Amino acid sequence: CASRGSRDEQYF.

The J gene is TRBJ2-3, the V gene TRBV5-4, with no clear D. CDR1 is SGHNT and CDR2 is YYREEE in the germline V gene (reference sequence). The CDR3 consists of 13 residues. V was pared by 5 bases and J by 0 bases, with 7 bases between. In DNA form, the CDR3 reads TGTGCCAGCAGATCCTCCAGCACAGATACGCAGTATTTT. Residues: CASRSSSTDTQYF.

The V and J genes are TRBV6-6 and TRBJ2-7; TRBD1 matches at 8 bases. CDR3 size: 16 residues. The V gene's germline CDR1 is MNHNY and CDR2 SVGAGI (reference sequence). The junction had 12 bases not matched to a gene; V was cut back by 2 bases and J by 6 bases. The CDR3: CASSYALGQGVGEQYF. The CDR3 DNA reads as TGTGCCAGCAGTTACGCCCTCGGACAGGGCGTGGGCGAGCAGTACTTC.

This chain uses TRBV4-1 with TRBJ2-7; D remains unclear. Germline-derived CDR1 and CDR2 are MGHRA and YSYEKL. CDR3 length: 13 amino acids. The V gene lost 1 base and the J gene lost 5 bases, with 9 bases spanning the gap. The CDR3 DNA follows: TGCGCCAGCAGCCAAGTCCTCCGGGACGAGCAGTACTTC. This translates into CASSQVLRDEQYF.